This T cell receptor (beta chain) was recorded in a study of T-cell memory formation after mild COVID-19. Study at large: TCR clusters were mostly confined to one donor each. Study-level results: Detection of some responders pre-infection suggested pre-existing cross-reactive memory T cells participated. Contracting CD4+ clones were located mainly in CM and EM, and CD8+ clones in EMRA. Clones contracting over day 15 to 85 were CD4/CD8 balanced, with later expanders leaning CD4+.

TCRdb reanalysed the 5' RACE reads using MiXCR and keeps one entry per CDR3 protein. The repertoire holds approximately 180,000 distinct CDR3 sequences, with under 20% as singletons. This clonotype was detected a few times. Its specificity is unknown. Germline V gene sequence: CDR1 SGHTA, CDR2 FQGNSA. This CDR3 contains 15 residues. Trimming removed 1 base from V and 4 bases from J; junction bases left unmatched: 4. This receptor was taken from an adult woman who had mild COVID-19 (a few samples of this study predate the infection). Cell type and time point are not known. This chain connects TRBV7-2 to TRBJ1-2, with 9 bases fitting TRBD1. Sample: PBMCs or a T cell subset sorted from them (not recorded which). DNA for the CDR3: TGTGCCAGCAGCTTAGGTACAGGGGGCGCCTATGGCTACACCTTC. Translation: CASSLGTGGAYGYTF.